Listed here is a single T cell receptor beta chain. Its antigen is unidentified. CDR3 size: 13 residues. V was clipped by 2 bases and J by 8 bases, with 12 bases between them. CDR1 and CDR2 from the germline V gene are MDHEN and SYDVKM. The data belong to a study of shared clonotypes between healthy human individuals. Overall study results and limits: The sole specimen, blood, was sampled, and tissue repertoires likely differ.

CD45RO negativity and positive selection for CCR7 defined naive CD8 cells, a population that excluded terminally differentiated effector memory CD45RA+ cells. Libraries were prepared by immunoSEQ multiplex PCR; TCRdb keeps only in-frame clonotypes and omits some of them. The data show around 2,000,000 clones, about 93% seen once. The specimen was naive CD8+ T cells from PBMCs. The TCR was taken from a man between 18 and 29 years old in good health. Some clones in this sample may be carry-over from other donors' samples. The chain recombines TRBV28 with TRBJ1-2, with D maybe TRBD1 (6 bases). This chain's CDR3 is CASSLTGTQGYTF. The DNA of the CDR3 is TGTGCCAGCAGTTTAACAGGGACCCAGGGCTACACCTTC.